The 3 T cell receptor beta chains presented below share a single source sample, sequenced in a study of blood T cell repertoires in COVID-19. Profiled with immunoSEQ multiplex PCR; TCRdb holds only in-frame clones, not every one. The sample consists of nearly 300,000 clones, 89% of them appearing once. Sample: PBMCs or T cells enriched from blood (not recorded which). All receptors derive from a woman in her forties or fifties who had been exposed to COVID-19.

V and J are TRBV18 and TRBJ2-7; possible D gene TRBD1, 5 bases. Trimming removed 0 bases at V and 4 bases at J, with 19 bases between. The germline gives CDR1 KGHSH, CDR2 LQKENI. This CDR3 is 17 amino acids long. The CDR3 sequence: CASSPPPRAGLDYEQYF. The CDR3, as DNA: TGTGCCAGCTCACCACCTCCGCGAGCAGGGTTGGATTACGAGCAGTACTTC.

The J gene is TRBJ2-2, the V gene TRBV28, with 8 bases aligning to TRBD1. Germline V gene sequence: CDR1 MDHEN, CDR2 SYDVKM. The V segment lost 6 bases and the J segment 1 base; nucleotides outside the gene matches: 4. This CDR3 comprises 15 residues. As DNA, the CDR3 is TGTGCCAGCAGGACCGGGACAGGGAACACCGGGGAGCTGTTTTTT. Translating it yields CASRTGTGNTGELFF.

The chain recombines TRBV29-1 with TRBJ1-5; D gene uncertain. The ends were cut back, 5 bases at V and 0 bases at J, with 11 bases in the middle. The CDR3 sequence is 14 residues long. The germline V gene has CDR1 SQVTM and CDR2 ANQGSEA. The CDR3 DNA is TGCAGCGTTCAGGCAGACAATAGCAATCAGCCCCAGCATTTT. It codes for CSVQADNSNQPQHF.